A selection of T cell receptor beta chains follows, all from one sample in a study. TCRdb reprocessed the RT-PCR reads with MiXCR, giving one entry per CDR3 protein. The sample has about 680,000 distinct CDR3 sequences, 14% seen once; the top ten hold about 3.9%. The sample consisted of memory CD4+ T cells from blood. These receptors were collected from a female donor in good health, serving as a healthy control. Both conserved end residues are part of each CDR3. D genes are given only for firm matches. Clone size is shown for a subset of rows, as once, few, many or a class of expanded clone.

d_call	v_call	clone_size	j_call	cdr3_aa	cdr3_nt
-	TRBV5-1	-	TRBJ2-6	CASSLVAASGANVLTF	TGCGCCAGCAGCCTCGTGGCAGCCTCTGGGGCCAACGTCCTGACTTTC
-	TRBV28	few	TRBJ1-6	CASSSGQGDSPLHF	TGTGCCAGCAGTTCGGGACAAGGCGATTCACCCCTCCACTTT
TRBD1	TRBV30	-	TRBJ2-2	CAWLGGAHTGELFF	TGTGCCTGGCTAGGGGGCGCACACACCGGGGAGCTGTTTTTT
-	TRBV5-4	many	TRBJ2-3	CASSLFDRPVYTQYF	TGTGCCAGCAGCTTGTTTGACAGGCCTGTCTATACGCAGTATTTT
-	TRBV12-3/TRBV12-4	few	TRBJ2-7	CASSFDGSSNEQYF	TGTGCCAGCAGTTTTGACGGGAGTTCTAATGAGCAGTACTTC
-	TRBV9	few	TRBJ2-7	CASSVDRGEQYF	TGTGCCAGCAGCGTAGATCGGGGCGAGCAGTACTTC
TRBD1	TRBV3-1	few	TRBJ1-2	CASSRGTGAYGYTF	TGTGCCAGCAGCCGCGGCACAGGGGCCTATGGCTACACCTTC
-	TRBV3-1	few	TRBJ2-3	CASSQMGSDTQYF	TGTGCCAGCAGCCAAATGGGGTCAGATACGCAGTATTTT
-	TRBV5-1	-	TRBJ2-4	CASSLLSGNENIQYF	TGCGCCAGCAGCTTGTTATCCGGGAACGAAAACATTCAGTACTTC
-	TRBV12-3/TRBV12-4	-	TRBJ2-7	CASSFQAGHSYEQYF	TGTGCCAGCAGTTTTCAAGCAGGGCACTCCTACGAGCAGTACTTC
TRBD2	TRBV29-1	-	TRBJ2-7	CSSRSSGPFPSPQYF	TGCAGCTCCCGGTCTAGCGGGCCCTTCCCCTCCCCCCAGTACTTC
-	TRBV7-2	many	TRBJ2-1	CASSLGGTGVFNEQFF	TGTGCCAGCAGCTTAGGTGGAACGGGTGTTTTCAATGAGCAGTTCTTC
-	TRBV4-1	-	TRBJ1-5	CASSQVPTGNQPQHF	TGCGCCAGCAGCCAAGTTCCGACGGGCAATCAGCCCCAGCATTTT
-	TRBV6-6	few	TRBJ2-3	CASGTASVGEATDTQYF	TGTGCCAGCGGGACTGCTTCTGTGGGGGAAGCAACAGATACGCAGTATTTT
-	TRBV11-2	-	TRBJ2-3	CASSSGSYTQYF	TGTGCCAGCAGCTCGGGGTCATATACGCAGTATTTT
-	TRBV10-3	-	TRBJ2-5	CAISESLARETQYF	TGTGCCATCAGTGAGTCGCTTGCGCGAGAGACCCAGTACTTC
-	TRBV5-1	-	TRBJ1-3	CASSLSPSENTIYF	TGCGCCAGCAGCTTGAGCCCAAGCGAAAACACCATATATTTT
-	TRBV29-1	many	TRBJ1-1	CSIVGGRGVTEAFF	TGCAGCATCGTTGGGGGGCGTGGGGTCACTGAAGCTTTCTTT
-	TRBV4-3	many	TRBJ2-5	CASSQEANQETQYF	TGCGCCAGCAGCCAAGAAGCGAACCAAGAGACCCAGTACTTC
-	TRBV25-1	many	TRBJ1-1	CASSDQGRKAFF	TGTGCCAGCAGTGACCAGGGGAGAAAAGCTTTCTTT
-	TRBV15	-	TRBJ2-7	CATSRDGTYEQYF	TGTGCCACCAGCAGAGACGGTACCTACGAGCAGTACTTC
TRBD2	TRBV27	-	TRBJ2-3	CASNPRGGTQYF	TGTGCCAGCAACCCTCGCGGGGGTACGCAGTATTTT
TRBD2	TRBV5-6	-	TRBJ2-1	CASSPRNSPGLAGYNEQFF	TGTGCCAGCAGCCCCCGGAACAGCCCGGGACTAGCGGGCTACAATGAGCAGTTCTTC
-	TRBV10-3	-	TRBJ2-5	CAISESIGGGGSGETQYF	TGTGCCATCAGTGAGTCGATCGGCGGAGGGGGGAGCGGAGAGACCCAGTACTTC
TRBD2	TRBV27	few	TRBJ2-3	CASSSWTSGRTDTQYF	TGTGCCAGCAGTTCATGGACTAGCGGACGCACAGATACGCAGTATTTT
-	TRBV7-2	-	TRBJ2-5	CASSPGSAQETQYF	TGTGCCAGCAGCCCGGGTTCTGCGCAAGAGACCCAGTACTTC
-	TRBV4-2	-	TRBJ2-1	CASSQEGFGTPSYNEQFF	TGTGCCAGCAGCCAAGAAGGGTTCGGGACGCCCTCCTACAATGAGCAGTTCTTC
-	TRBV5-1	few	TRBJ1-2	CASRVTVNYGYTF	TGCGCCAGCAGGGTAACGGTTAACTATGGCTACACCTTC